This TCR beta chain stems from a study of radiation and T cells in renal cell carcinoma. This clone was observed a single time. Its cognate antigen is unknown. Profiling relied on immunoSEQ multiplex PCR, and the TCRdb table lists in-frame clones only, not all of them. The sample comprises fewer than 45,000 clones, about 82% of which are singletons, and 25% to 30% rests with the top ten. Time point indicated: blood 4 weeks post-SBRT, at nephrectomy. The treatment is: 15 Gy SBRT to primary tumor, nephrectomy 4 weeks later. Nephrectomy followed 15 Gy stereotactic body radiation by 4 weeks. After SBRT, blood was collected at 2 and 4 weeks, plus baseline. Clear cell pathology was present in this patient's renal cell carcinoma. General study points: In blood, top tumor clones expanded by 2 weeks, shrinking by 4.

CDR3 length: 12 amino acids. V was cut by 4 bases and J by 7 bases, with 9 bases left in between. Germline CDR1 is SGDLS and CDR2 is YYNGEE. The genes are TRBV9 and TRBJ2-1; D is uncertain. This specimen consisted of blood, obtained from a patient whose treatment included radiotherapy and nephrectomy. The source of this sequence is a woman aged 65 to 85 with renal cell carcinoma. The CDR3 nucleotides read TGTGCCAGCAGCCCCGATAGGAATGAGCAGTTCTTC. This sequence encodes CASSPDRNEQFF.